This passage covers 20 T cell receptor beta chains from one sample sequenced in a study of blood T cell repertoires in COVID-19. Clones were sequenced by immunoSEQ multiplex PCR, and TCRdb holds only the in-frame ones, with some missing. The sample holds approximately 100,000 clones; roughly 89% are singletons and the top ten take roughly 4.6%. The sequenced sample consisted of peripheral blood. Every receptor here comes from a human donor in a cohort sampled during active COVID-19.

This clone was seen a few times. The chain is built from TRBV29-1 and TRBJ2-2, with 11 bases matching TRBD2. V was pared by 6 bases and J by 8 bases, with 20 bases of the junction left unmatched. The CDR3 extends over 18 amino acids. Germline assignment: CDR1 SQVTM and CDR2 ANQGSEA. Here the CDR3 DNA reads TGCAGCGTCCAACCCCTCCCTTCACTAGCGGGAGCGGCTGGGGAGCTGTTTTTT. As protein: CSVQPLPSLAGAAGELFF.

The V gene is TRBV30, the J gene TRBJ2-5, with TRBD2 matching over 10 bases. The CDR3 is 15 amino acids. Trimming removed 1 base from V and 2 bases from J; junction bases left unmatched: 4. Germline assignment: CDR1 GTSNPN and CDR2 SVGIG (reference sequence). The CDR3 DNA is TGTGCCTGGAGTGGGCTAGCGGGGGATCAAGAGACCCAGTACTTC. It codes for CAWSGLAGDQETQYF.

The rearrangement links TRBV6-1 to TRBJ2-1, with 10 nucleotides matching TRBD2. Germline lookup yields CDR1 MNHNS and CDR2 SASEGT. The V gene end was trimmed by 2 bases and the J gene end by 2 bases; junction bases not matched to a gene: 6. The CDR3 runs 17 residues. CDR3 in amino acids: CASSELGSGRTYNEQFF. The CDR3 coding sequence is TGTGCCAGCAGTGAATTGGGTAGCGGGAGGACCTACAATGAGCAGTTCTTC.

This clone showed up just once. The rearrangement joins TRBV27 to TRBJ2-1, with 15 bases aligning to TRBD2. In germline, CDR1 is MNHEY, CDR2 SMNVEV (reference sequence). This CDR3 contains 14 residues. V lost 6 bases, J lost 9 bases, and 3 bases stayed unmatched. Written as DNA, the CDR3 is TGTGCCAGCAGGGGACTAGCGGGAGGTGGTGAGCAGTTCTTC. Its translation: CASRGLAGGGEQFF.

The CDR3 DNA reads TGTGCCAGCAGTGGGCAGGGGGTGTATGGCTACACCTTC. It encodes CASSGQGVYGYTF. This chain connects TRBV2 to TRBJ1-2; 7 bases are a match to TRBD1. CDR1 is SNHLY, CDR2 FYNNEI, per germline. This CDR3 comprises 13 residues. V lost 4 bases to trimming and J lost 5 bases; unmatched junction nucleotides: 4.

The chain links TRBV7-3 to TRBJ2-7; TRBD1 aligns across 7 bases. The CDR3 is 13 amino acids. The germline CDR1 and CDR2 sequences are SGHTA and FQGTGA. V shed 5 bases, J shed 7 bases, and the junction held 8 bases outside the gene matches. The CDR3 loop is CASSPQQGTEQYF. The CDR3 DNA reads as TGTGCCAGCAGCCCCCAACAGGGGACGGAGCAGTACTTC.

The rearrangement links TRBV7-3 to TRBJ2-3; the match to TRBD2 covers 13 bases. The germline V gene has CDR1 SGHTA and CDR2 FQGTGA. V was pared by 5 bases and J by 4 bases, with 6 bases of the junction left unmatched. CDR3 length: 16 residues. The CDR3 loop reads CASSVRLAGGADTQYF. CDR3 in DNA: TGTGCCAGCAGCGTCAGACTAGCGGGGGGCGCAGATACGCAGTATTTT.

The V gene is TRBV9, the J gene TRBJ2-3; 14 bases are shared with TRBD2. The CDR3 is 15 residues long. V gave up 5 bases and J gave up 4 bases; unmatched junction bases: 3. Germline V gene data show CDR1 as SGDLS and CDR2 as YYNGEE. CDR3 nucleotide sequence: TGTGCCAGCAGTTTGACTAGCGGGAGGGCAGATACGCAGTATTTT. This translates into CASSLTSGRADTQYF.

The rearrangement links TRBV7-2 to TRBJ2-4; D is perhaps TRBD2 (6 bases). Germline values: CDR1 SGHTA, CDR2 FQGNSA. Trimming took 1 base from V and 9 from J, leaving 16 bases between them. The CDR3 extends over 15 amino acids. The CDR3 nucleotides read TGTGCCAGCAGCTTAGTGTGGGCGGGGCCGGGCATTCAGTACTTC. This encodes CASSLVWAGPGIQYF.

The chain has TRBV27 and TRBJ1-5; D is perhaps TRBD1 (6 bases). Looked up from germline, CDR1 is MNHEY and CDR2 is SMNVEV (reference sequence). Trimming removed 5 bases at V and 15 bases at J, with 20 bases between. This CDR3 region has 13 residues. The DNA of the CDR3 is TGTGCCAGCAGTGCAAATCAGGGGTTGTGGTGGCATTTT. It encodes CASSANQGLWWHF.

The rearrangement links TRBV12-3 or TRBV12-4 to TRBJ2-7; tentative D call: TRBD2 (6 bases). V was shortened by 6 bases and J by 0 bases, with 9 bases between the two germline ends. The CDR3 length is 13 residues. The CDR3 loop is CASRASDSYEQYF. The CDR3 coding sequence is TGTGCCAGCAGGGCTAGCGACTCCTACGAGCAGTACTTC.

The chain joins TRBV6-6 to TRBJ2-3; 9 nucleotides agree with TRBD2. The V gene's germline CDR1 is MNHNY and CDR2 SVGAGI (reference sequence). This CDR3 region has 16 residues. V shed 5 bases, J shed 2 bases, and the junction held 8 bases outside the gene matches. CDR3 DNA: TGTGCCAGCAGTGGGGGACTAGCTAGTTTCACAGATACGCAGTATTTT. Encoded protein: CASSGGLASFTDTQYF.

This chain uses TRBV25-1 with TRBJ2-7, with TRBD1 matching 7 bases. The CDR3 spans 18 residues. After removal of 1 base from V and 5 bases from J, the junction contained 17 bases not matched to a gene. Germline CDR1 MGHDK, CDR2 SYGVNS. The CDR3 loop is CASSESGTEGFSYHEQYF. The CDR3 DNA is TGTGCCAGCAGTGAATCCGGGACAGAGGGTTTTTCTTATCACGAGCAGTACTTC.

The chain carries TRBV28 and TRBJ1-6; tentative D call: TRBD1 (5 bases). The CDR3 is 14 amino acids. Germline loops: CDR1 MDHEN, CDR2 SYDVKM. V shed 3 bases and J shed 11 bases, with 14 bases lying between them. The CDR3 region has the DNA TGTGCCAGCAGTTTTGCTCAGGGCGCAACACCCCTCCACTTT. Its translation: CASSFAQGATPLHF. The complete variable domain, with remaining parts taken from reference TRBV28 and TRBJ1-6, reads DVKVTQSSRYLVKRTGEKVFLECVQDMDHENMFWYRQDPGLGLRLIYFSYDVKMKEKGDIPEGYSVSREKKERFSLILESASTNQTSMYLCASSFAQGATPLHFGNGTRLTVT.

This clone came up once. V and J are TRBV10-3 and TRBJ1-6, with D hard to call. Deletions cut 3 bases from V and 7 bases from J, with 16 bases between. CDR3 size: 16 residues. CDR1 and CDR2 (germline): ENHRY, SYGVKD. The CDR3: CAISEFPRGVNSPLHF. The CDR3 bases are TGTGCCATCAGTGAATTCCCTCGGGGAGTGAATTCACCCCTCCACTTT.

The chain combines TRBV5-1 with TRBJ2-1; tentative D call: TRBD2 (5 bases). Germline V gene lookup returns CDR1 SGHRS and CDR2 YFSETQ. The CDR3 totals 13 residues. Trimming removed 5 bases at V and 7 bases at J, with 13 bases between. Here the CDR3 DNA reads TGCGCCAGCAGAGGTGGGAGCTATAATGAGCAGTTCTTC. Its translation is CASRGGSYNEQFF. The full variable domain, completed using reference TRBV5-1 and TRBJ2-1, is KAGVTQTPRYLIKTRGQQVTLSCSPISGHRSVSWYQQTPGQGLQFLFEYFSETQRNKGNFPGRFSGRQFSNSRSEMNVSTLELGDSALYLCASRGGSYNEQFFGPGTRLTVL.

The rearrangement joins TRBV7-2 to TRBJ1-3, with D maybe TRBD1 (6 bases). This CDR3 is 16 amino acids long. Trimming pared 2 bases from V and 0 bases from J, leaving 11 bases between. The germline V gene encodes CDR1 SGHTA and CDR2 FQGNSA. The CDR3 here is CASSLSGGHSGNTIYF. For the CDR3, the DNA is TGTGCCAGCAGCTTAAGCGGGGGCCACTCTGGAAACACCATATATTTT.

This chain joins TRBV7-2 and TRBJ2-3, with 7 bases lining up with TRBD1. CDR3 length: 14 amino acids. Germline lookup yields CDR1 SGHTA and CDR2 FQGNSA. V shed 5 bases and J 6 bases; nucleotides not matched to a gene: 8. CDR3 DNA: TGTGCCAGCAGCCTAGACAGGGTCTACGATACGCAGTATTTT. It encodes CASSLDRVYDTQYF.

The chain employs TRBV11-1 and TRBJ2-2; D uncertain. The CDR3 is 13 amino acids. Germline V gene data show CDR1 as SGHAT and CDR2 as FQDESV (reference sequence). V shed 5 bases and J shed 3 bases, with 7 bases lying between them. The CDR3 coding sequence is TGTGCCAGCAGCCTGGGCGACACCGGGGAGCTGTTTTTT. Its translation: CASSLGDTGELFF.

This clone has just a few counts. This chain joins TRBV27 and TRBJ2-1; TRBD2 matches 10 bases. The CDR3 sequence is 15 residues long. Unmatched junction bases numbered 2, after V lost 5 bases and J lost 1 base. Germline-derived CDR1 and CDR2 are MNHEY and SMNVEV (reference sequence). This chain's CDR3 is CASSLTSGSYNEQFF. The CDR3, as DNA: TGTGCCAGCAGTCTGACTAGCGGGTCCTACAATGAGCAGTTCTTC.